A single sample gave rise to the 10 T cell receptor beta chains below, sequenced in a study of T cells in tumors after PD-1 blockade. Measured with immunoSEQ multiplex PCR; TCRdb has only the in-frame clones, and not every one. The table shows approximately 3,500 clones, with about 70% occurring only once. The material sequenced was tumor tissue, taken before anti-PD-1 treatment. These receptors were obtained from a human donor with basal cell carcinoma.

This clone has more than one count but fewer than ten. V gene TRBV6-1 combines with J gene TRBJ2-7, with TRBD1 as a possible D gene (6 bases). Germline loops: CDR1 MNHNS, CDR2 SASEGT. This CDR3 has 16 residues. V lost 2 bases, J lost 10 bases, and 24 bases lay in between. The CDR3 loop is CASSESAGASRWTQYF. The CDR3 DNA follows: TGTGCCAGCAGTGAATCCGCAGGGGCATCTAGGTGGACACAGTACTTC.

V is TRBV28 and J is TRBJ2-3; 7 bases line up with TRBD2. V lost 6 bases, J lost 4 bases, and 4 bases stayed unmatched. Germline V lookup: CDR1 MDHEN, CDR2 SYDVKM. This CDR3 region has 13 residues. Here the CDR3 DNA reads TGTGCCAGCAGCCCTGCGGGAGCAGATACGCAGTATTTT. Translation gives CASSPAGADTQYF.

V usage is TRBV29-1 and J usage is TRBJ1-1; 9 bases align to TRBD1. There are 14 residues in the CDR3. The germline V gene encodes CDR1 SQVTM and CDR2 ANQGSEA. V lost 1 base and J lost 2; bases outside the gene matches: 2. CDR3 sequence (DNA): TGCAGCGTTGAAGGGACAGGGGAAAACACTGAAGCTTTCTTT. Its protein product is CSVEGTGENTEAFF.

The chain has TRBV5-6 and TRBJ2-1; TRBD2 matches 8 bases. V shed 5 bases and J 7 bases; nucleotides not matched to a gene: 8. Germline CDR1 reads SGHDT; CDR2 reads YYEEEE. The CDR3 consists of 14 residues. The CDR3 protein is CASRTGTSLNEQFF. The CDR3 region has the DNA TGTGCCAGCAGGACCGGGACTAGTTTGAATGAGCAGTTCTTC.

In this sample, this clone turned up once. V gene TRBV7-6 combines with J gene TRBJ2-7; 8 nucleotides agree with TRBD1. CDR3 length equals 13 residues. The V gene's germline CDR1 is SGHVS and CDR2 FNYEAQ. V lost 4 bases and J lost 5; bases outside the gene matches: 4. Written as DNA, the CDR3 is TGTGCCAGCAGCTCCAGGGGGCTGGACGAGCAGTACTTC. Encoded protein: CASSSRGLDEQYF.

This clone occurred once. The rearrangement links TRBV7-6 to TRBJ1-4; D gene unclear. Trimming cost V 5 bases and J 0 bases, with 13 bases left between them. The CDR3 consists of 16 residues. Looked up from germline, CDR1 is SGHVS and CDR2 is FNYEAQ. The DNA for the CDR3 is TGTGCCAGCAGCCCGGACGGATATGCAACTAATGAAAAACTGTTTTTT. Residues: CASSPDGYATNEKLFF. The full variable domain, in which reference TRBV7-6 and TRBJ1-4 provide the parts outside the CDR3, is GAGVSQSPRYKVTKRGQDVALRCDPISGHVSLYWYRQALGQGPEFLTYFNYEAQQDKSGLPNDRFSAERPEGSISTLTIQRTEQRDSAMYRCASSPDGYATNEKLFFGSGTQLSVL.

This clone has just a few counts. CDR3 nucleotides: TGTGCCAGCAGCTTAGATGTCTCTGGAAACACCATATATTTT. It translates to CASSLDVSGNTIYF. The J gene is TRBJ1-3, the V gene TRBV7-9; D is unresolved. V was trimmed by 1 base and J by 0 bases, leaving 4 bases between them. CDR3 length equals 14 residues. Germline lookup yields CDR1 SEHNR and CDR2 FQNEAQ (reference sequence).

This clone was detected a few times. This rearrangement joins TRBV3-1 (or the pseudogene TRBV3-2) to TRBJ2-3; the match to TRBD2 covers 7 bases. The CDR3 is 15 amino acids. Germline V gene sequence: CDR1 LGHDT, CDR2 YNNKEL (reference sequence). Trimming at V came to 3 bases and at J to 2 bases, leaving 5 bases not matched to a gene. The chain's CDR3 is CASSQRREFTDTQYF. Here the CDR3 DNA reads TGTGCCAGCAGCCAGCGGCGGGAGTTCACAGATACGCAGTATTTT.

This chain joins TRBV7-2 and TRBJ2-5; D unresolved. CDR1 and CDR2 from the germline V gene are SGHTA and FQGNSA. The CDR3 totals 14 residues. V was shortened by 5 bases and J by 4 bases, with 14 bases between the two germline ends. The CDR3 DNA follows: TGTGCCAGCAGCGATACGGACGGGTCAGAGACCCAGTACTTC. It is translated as CASSDTDGSETQYF. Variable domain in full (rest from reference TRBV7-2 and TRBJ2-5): GAGVSQSPSNKVTEKGKDVELRCDPISGHTALYWYRQSLGQGLEFLIYFQGNSAPDKSGLPSDRFSAERTGGSVSTLTIQRTQQEDSAVYLCASSDTDGSETQYFGPGTRLLVL.

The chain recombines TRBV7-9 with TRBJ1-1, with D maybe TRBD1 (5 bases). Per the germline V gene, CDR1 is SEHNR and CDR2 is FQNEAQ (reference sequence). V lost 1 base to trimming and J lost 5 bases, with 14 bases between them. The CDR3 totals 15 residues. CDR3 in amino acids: CASSLDPMGPTEAFF. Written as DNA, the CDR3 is TGTGCCAGCAGCTTAGATCCGATGGGGCCAACTGAAGCTTTCTTT.